Following are 15 T cell receptor beta chains from one sample sequenced in a study of blood T cell repertoires in COVID-19. The method was immunoSEQ multiplex PCR; TCRdb's version includes in-frame clones alone and lacks a portion of them. Of 65,000 to 90,000 clones detected, just over 85% appear once; the ten largest clones hold approximately 22%. Sequenced sample: peripheral blood. The source of these receptors is a woman older than 75 in a cohort sampled during active or convalescent COVID-19.

This chain connects TRBV3-1 (or the pseudogene TRBV3-2) to TRBJ2-2; D is possibly TRBD1 (5 bases). Germline lookup yields CDR1 LGHDT and CDR2 YNNKEL (reference sequence). This CDR3 is built from 16 residues. V lost 5 bases and J 1 base, leaving 14 bases between the germline ends. Written as DNA, the CDR3 is TGTGCCAGCAGCTTTCACCCAGGGCTGAACACCGGGGAGCTGTTTTTT. The encoded protein is CASSFHPGLNTGELFF.

J is TRBJ2-5 and V is TRBV5-8; 9 bases agree with TRBD2. The ends lost 4 bases at V and 5 bases at J; junction bases unmatched: 9. The CDR3 sequence is 15 residues long. CDR1 is SGHTS, CDR2 YDEGEE, per germline. The CDR3 region has the DNA TGTGCCAGCAGCCCGGTGGCGGGAGGGCCGGAGACCCAGTACTTC. Its protein product is CASSPVAGGPETQYF.

The chain is built from TRBV5-1 and TRBJ2-1, with TRBD1 matching 8 bases. The V and J ends lost 0 bases and 7 bases, in that order; junction bases with no gene match: 3. The CDR3 covers 14 residues. Germline lookup yields CDR1 SGHRS and CDR2 YFSETQ. This CDR3 is CASSLGQGRNEQFF. As DNA, the CDR3 is TGCGCCAGCAGCTTGGGACAGGGGAGGAATGAGCAGTTCTTC.

CDR3 in DNA: TGTGCCAGCAGTTCCAGGGTTAGCACAGATACGCAGTATTTT. As protein: CASSSRVSTDTQYF. The chain recombines TRBV6-5 with TRBJ2-3; the D gene is possibly TRBD1 (5 bases). The CDR3 length is 14 residues. Germline V lookup: CDR1 MNHEY, CDR2 SVGAGI. Between the trimmed V and J ends, which lost 4 bases and 0 bases, there was a span of 8 bases.

The chain carries TRBV6-5 and TRBJ1-5; no reliable D call. Germline V lookup: CDR1 MNHEY, CDR2 SVGAGI. Deletions cut 6 bases from V and 0 bases from J, with 12 bases between. The CDR3 has 15 amino acids. CDR3 sequence: CASSSGEGSNQPQHF. In nucleotides, the CDR3 is TGTGCCAGCAGCTCAGGAGAGGGTAGCAATCAGCCCCAGCATTTT.

This clone has a count of ten or more. The V gene is TRBV9, the J gene TRBJ2-1, with 9 bases matching TRBD2. In germline, CDR1 is SGDLS, CDR2 YYNGEE. CDR3 length: 18 residues. V shed 0 bases, J shed 2 bases, and the junction held 9 bases outside the gene matches. CDR3 amino acids: CASSVGASGTPPYNEQFF. CDR3 nucleotides: TGTGCCAGCAGCGTAGGGGCTAGCGGGACACCTCCCTACAATGAGCAGTTCTTC.

The chain uses TRBV21-1 and TRBJ2-7; TRBD2, the table's D call, lacks a check against the DNA. TRBV21-1 is marked as a pseudogene. This CDR3 has 17 residues. The CDR3 spells CASSKRGAQAGGYEQYF. The CDR3 bases are TGTGCCAGCAGCAAACGCGGCGCCCAAGCGGGAGGGTACGAGCAGTACTTC.

In this sample, this clone turned up once. The chain recombines TRBV29-1 with TRBJ1-5; D unclear. V was shortened by 2 bases and J by 6 bases, with 8 bases between the two germline ends. This CDR3 spans 12 amino acids. Germline assignment: CDR1 SQVTM and CDR2 ANQGSEA. CDR3 protein: CSVESTGQPQHF. The CDR3 nucleotides are TGCAGCGTTGAATCGACTGGTCAGCCCCAGCATTTT. Variable domain in full (rest from reference TRBV29-1 and TRBJ1-5): SAVISQKPSRDICQRGTSLTIQCQVDSQVTMMFWYRQQPGQSLTLIATANQGSEATYESGFVIDKFPISRPNLTFSTLTVSNMSPEDSSIYLCSVESTGQPQHFGDGTRLSIL.

The rearrangement uses TRBV5-1 and TRBJ2-2; 7 bases align to TRBD2. The J segment lost 6 bases and the V segment lost 3 bases, leaving 11 bases of the junction unmatched. Germline CDR1 and CDR2: SGHRS and YFSETQ. The CDR3 has 16 amino acids. The CDR3 sequence: CASSSTYREDAGELFF. CDR3 nucleotide sequence: TGCGCCAGCAGCTCCACGTATCGGGAGGACGCCGGGGAGCTGTTTTTT.

Written as DNA, the CDR3 is TGTGCCATCAGAGGACAGATTTTGAACACTGAAGCTTTCTTT. Its translation is CAIRGQILNTEAFF. The chain combines TRBV10-3 with TRBJ1-1; D is possibly TRBD1 (6 bases). Germline assignment: CDR1 ENHRY and CDR2 SYGVKD. The CDR3 loop spans 14 amino acids. Trimming pared 6 bases from V and 0 bases from J, leaving 11 bases between.

This clone was recorded a few times. The chain is built from TRBV29-1 and TRBJ1-3; D remains ambiguous. CDR3 length equals 14 residues. Trimming removed 7 bases from V and 4 bases from J, with 17 bases in between. Germline CDR1 is SQVTM and CDR2 is ANQGSEA. The DNA of the CDR3 is TGCAGCGCATCCCTTCCTTTCCTAGGAAACACCATATATTTT. Residues: CSASLPFLGNTIYF. Variable domain in full (rest from reference TRBV29-1 and TRBJ1-3): SAVISQKPSRDICQRGTSLTIQCQVDSQVTMMFWYRQQPGQSLTLIATANQGSEATYESGFVIDKFPISRPNLTFSTLTVSNMSPEDSSIYLCSASLPFLGNTIYFGEGSWLTVV.

The rearrangement joins TRBV11-3 to TRBJ2-3; D gene unclear. CDR3 length: 15 residues. The V gene's germline CDR1 is SGHNT and CDR2 YENEEA. Trimming took 0 bases from V and 1 from J, leaving 8 bases between them. CDR3 amino acids: CASSLDGSRTDTQYF. In DNA form, the CDR3 reads TGTGCCAGCAGCTTAGATGGCTCCCGCACAGATACGCAGTATTTT.

Comments on this clone: The same CDR3 can be traced to other DNA sequences in this sample. The chain combines TRBV10-2 with TRBJ1-5; D unresolved. From germline, CDR1 is WSHSY and CDR2 SAAADI. Trimming took off 0 bases at V and 7 bases at J, with 19 bases between the two ends. This CDR3 region has 17 residues. The CDR3 DNA follows: TGCGCCAGCAGTGAGTCTGGGCGTTTAGGACTACGACAGCCCCAGCATTTT. This gives the protein CASSESGRLGLRQPQHF.

V is TRBV3-1 (or the pseudogene TRBV3-2) and J is TRBJ1-1; possibly TRBD1 for D (5 bases). The CDR3 is 14 amino acids. CDR1 LGHDT and CDR2 YNNKEL come from the germline V gene (reference sequence). V shed 4 bases and J shed 5 bases, with 14 bases lying between them. As DNA, the CDR3 is TGTGCCAGCAGCCCTGCCCAGGGAGGAACTGAAGCTTTCTTT. It codes for CASSPAQGGTEAFF.

The rearrangement links TRBV15 to TRBJ2-2; D may be TRBD1 (6 bases). The CDR3 covers 13 residues. Trimming stripped 9 bases from V and 5 bases from J, with 13 bases between. CDR1 and CDR2 from the germline V gene are LNHNV and YYDKDF (reference sequence). The CDR3 loop reads CATEAGVTGELFF. The CDR3 DNA reads as TGTGCCACGGAGGCAGGGGTAACCGGGGAGCTGTTTTTT.